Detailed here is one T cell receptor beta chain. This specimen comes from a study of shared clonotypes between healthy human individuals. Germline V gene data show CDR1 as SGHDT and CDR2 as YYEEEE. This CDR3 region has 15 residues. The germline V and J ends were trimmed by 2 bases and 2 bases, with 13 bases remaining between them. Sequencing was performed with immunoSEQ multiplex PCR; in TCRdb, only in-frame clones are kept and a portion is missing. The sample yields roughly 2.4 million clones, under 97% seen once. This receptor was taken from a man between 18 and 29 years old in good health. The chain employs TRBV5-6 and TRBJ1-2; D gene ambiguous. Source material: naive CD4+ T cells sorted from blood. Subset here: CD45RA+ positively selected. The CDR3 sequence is CASSLITSGNYGYTF. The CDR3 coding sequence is TGTGCCAGCAGCTTAATAACGTCTGGAAACTATGGCTACACCTTC.